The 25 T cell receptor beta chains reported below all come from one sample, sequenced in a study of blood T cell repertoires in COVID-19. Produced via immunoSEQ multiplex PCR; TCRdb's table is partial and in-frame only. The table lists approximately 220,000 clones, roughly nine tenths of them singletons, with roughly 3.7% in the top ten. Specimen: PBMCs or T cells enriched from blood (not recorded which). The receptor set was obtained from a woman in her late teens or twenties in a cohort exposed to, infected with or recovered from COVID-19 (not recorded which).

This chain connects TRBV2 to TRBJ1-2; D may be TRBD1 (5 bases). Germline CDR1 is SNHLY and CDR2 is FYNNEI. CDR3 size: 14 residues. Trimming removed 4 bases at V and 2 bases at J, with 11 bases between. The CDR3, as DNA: TGTGCCAGCAGTGCGACAGACGGGAACTATGGCTACACCTTC. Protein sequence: CASSATDGNYGYTF.

CDR3 in DNA: TGTGCCAGCACCCAAGGGGCCGGCACAGATACGCAGTATTTT. Translation: CASTQGAGTDTQYF. The rearrangement uses TRBV27 and TRBJ2-3; TRBD1 is a possible D gene (5 bases). Germline V gives CDR1 MNHEY, CDR2 SMNVEV (reference sequence). Deletions cut 7 bases from V and 1 base from J, with 12 bases between. This CDR3 has 14 residues.

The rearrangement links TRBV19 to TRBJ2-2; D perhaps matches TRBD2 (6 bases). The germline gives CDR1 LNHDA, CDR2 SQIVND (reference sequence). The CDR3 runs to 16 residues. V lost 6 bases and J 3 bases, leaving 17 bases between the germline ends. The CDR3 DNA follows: TGTGCCAGTAGCAAACTAGTGGGGGGAGACACCGGGGAGCTGTTTTTT. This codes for CASSKLVGGDTGELFF. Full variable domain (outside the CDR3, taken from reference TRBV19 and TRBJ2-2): DGGITQSPKYLFRKEGQNVTLSCEQNLNHDAMYWYRQDPGQGLRLIYYSQIVNDFQKGDIAEGYSVSREKKESFPLTVTSAQKNPTAFYLCASSKLVGGDTGELFFGEGSRLTVL.

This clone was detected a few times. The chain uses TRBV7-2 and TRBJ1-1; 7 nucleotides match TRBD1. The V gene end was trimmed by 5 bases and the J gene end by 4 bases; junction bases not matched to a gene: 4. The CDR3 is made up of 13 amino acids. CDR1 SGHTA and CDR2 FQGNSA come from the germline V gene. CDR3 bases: TGTGCCAGCAGCGCTTACAGGGGCACTGAAGCTTTCTTT. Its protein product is CASSAYRGTEAFF.

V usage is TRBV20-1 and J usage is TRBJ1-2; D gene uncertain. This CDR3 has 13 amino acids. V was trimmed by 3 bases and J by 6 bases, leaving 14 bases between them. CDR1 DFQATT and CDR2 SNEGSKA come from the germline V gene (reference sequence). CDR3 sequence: CSASTSSEDGYTF. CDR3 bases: TGCAGTGCTAGTACCAGTTCCGAGGATGGCTACACCTTC.

CDR3 amino acids: CSASRLGGYEQYF. CDR3 bases: TGCAGTGCTAGTCGGCTGGGAGGCTACGAGCAGTACTTC. The chain has TRBV20-1 and TRBJ2-7; D is perhaps TRBD2 (6 bases). Trimming removed 3 bases at V and 3 bases at J, with 12 bases between. CDR1 is DFQATT and CDR2 is SNEGSKA in the germline V gene (reference sequence). The CDR3 extends over 13 amino acids.

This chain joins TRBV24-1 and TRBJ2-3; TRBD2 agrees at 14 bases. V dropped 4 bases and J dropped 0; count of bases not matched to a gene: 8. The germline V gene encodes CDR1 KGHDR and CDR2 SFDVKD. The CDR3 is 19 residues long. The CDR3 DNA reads TGTGCCACCAGTGACCTGGGACTAGCGGGAGACTCTAGCACAGATACGCAGTATTTT. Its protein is CATSDLGLAGDSSTDTQYF.

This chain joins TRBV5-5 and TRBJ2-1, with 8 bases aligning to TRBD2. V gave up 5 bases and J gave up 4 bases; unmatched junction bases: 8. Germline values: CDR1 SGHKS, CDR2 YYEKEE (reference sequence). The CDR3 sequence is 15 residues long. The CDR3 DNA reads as TGTGCCAGCAGTACGGGAAGCGGGAGTTACAATGAGCAGTTCTTC. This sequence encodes CASSTGSGSYNEQFF.

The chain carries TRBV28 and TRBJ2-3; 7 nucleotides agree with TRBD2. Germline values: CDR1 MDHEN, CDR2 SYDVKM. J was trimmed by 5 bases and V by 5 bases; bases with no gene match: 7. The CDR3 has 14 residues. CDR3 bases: TGTGCCAGCAGTCTCGCGGGAGTCAGAGATACGCAGTATTTT. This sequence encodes CASSLAGVRDTQYF.

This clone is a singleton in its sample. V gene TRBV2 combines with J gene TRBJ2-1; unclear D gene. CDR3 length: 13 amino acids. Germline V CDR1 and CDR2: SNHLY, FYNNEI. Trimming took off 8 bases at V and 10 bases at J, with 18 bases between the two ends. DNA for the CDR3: TGTGCCAGCGAAGAACCATCTTCCGGGGAGCAGTTCTTC. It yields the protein CASEEPSSGEQFF.

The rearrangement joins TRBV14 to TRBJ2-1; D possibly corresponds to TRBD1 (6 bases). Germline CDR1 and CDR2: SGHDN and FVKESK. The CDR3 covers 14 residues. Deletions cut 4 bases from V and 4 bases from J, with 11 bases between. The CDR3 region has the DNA TGTGCCAGCAGCCCCTCGACAGGATACAATGAGCAGTTCTTC. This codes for CASSPSTGYNEQFF. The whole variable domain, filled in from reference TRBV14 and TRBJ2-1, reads EAGVTQFPSHSVIEKGQTVTLRCDPISGHDNLYWYRRVMGKEIKFLLHFVKESKQDESGMPNNRFLAERTGGTYSTLKVQPAELEDSGVYFCASSPSTGYNEQFFGPGTRLTVL.

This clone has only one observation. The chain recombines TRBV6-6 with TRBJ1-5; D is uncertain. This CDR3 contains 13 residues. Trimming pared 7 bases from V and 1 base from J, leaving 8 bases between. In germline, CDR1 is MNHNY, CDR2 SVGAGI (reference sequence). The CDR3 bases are TGTGCCAGCACGCGGTTAAGCAATCAGCCCCAGCATTTT. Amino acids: CASTRLSNQPQHF.

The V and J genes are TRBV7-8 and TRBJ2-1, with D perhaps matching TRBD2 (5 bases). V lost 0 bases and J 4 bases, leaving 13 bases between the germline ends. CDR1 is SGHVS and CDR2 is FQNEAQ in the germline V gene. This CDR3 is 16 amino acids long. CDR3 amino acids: CASSLAAGRAYNEQFF. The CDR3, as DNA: TGTGCCAGCAGCTTAGCGGCGGGTAGGGCATACAATGAGCAGTTCTTC.

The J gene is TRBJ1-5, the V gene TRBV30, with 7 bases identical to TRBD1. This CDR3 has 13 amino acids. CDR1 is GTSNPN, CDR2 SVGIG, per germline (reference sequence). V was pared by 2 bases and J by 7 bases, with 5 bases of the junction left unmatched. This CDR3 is CAWSRDSTQPQHF. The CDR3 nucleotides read TGTGCCTGGAGTAGGGACAGCACGCAGCCCCAGCATTTT.

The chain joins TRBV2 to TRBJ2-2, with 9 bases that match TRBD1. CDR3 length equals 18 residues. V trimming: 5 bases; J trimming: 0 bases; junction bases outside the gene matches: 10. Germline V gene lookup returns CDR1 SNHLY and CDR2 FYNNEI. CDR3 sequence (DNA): TGTGCCAGCAGTTCCGGGACAGGGTCCCCCGCGAACACCGGGGAGCTGTTTTTT. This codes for CASSSGTGSPANTGELFF. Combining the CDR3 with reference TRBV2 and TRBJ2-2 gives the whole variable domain EPEVTQTPSHQVTQMGQEVILRCVPISNHLYFYWYRQILGQKVEFLVSFYNNEISEKSEIFDDQFSVERPDGSNFTLKIRSTKLEDSAMYFCASSSGTGSPANTGELFFGEGSRLTVL.

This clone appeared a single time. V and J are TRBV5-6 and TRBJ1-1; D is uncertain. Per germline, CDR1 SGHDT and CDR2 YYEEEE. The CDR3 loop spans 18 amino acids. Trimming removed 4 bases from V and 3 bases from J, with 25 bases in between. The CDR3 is CASSRRALWVVADTEAFF. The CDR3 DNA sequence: TGTGCCAGCAGCCGACGCGCTCTTTGGGTAGTAGCGGACACTGAAGCTTTCTTT.

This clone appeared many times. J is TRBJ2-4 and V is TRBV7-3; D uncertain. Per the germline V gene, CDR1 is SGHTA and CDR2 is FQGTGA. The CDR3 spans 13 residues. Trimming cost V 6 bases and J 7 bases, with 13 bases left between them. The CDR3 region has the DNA TGTGCCAGCAGTGACTCAGCTGGGAACATTCAGTACTTC. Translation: CASSDSAGNIQYF. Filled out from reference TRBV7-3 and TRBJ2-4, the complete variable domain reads GAGVSQTPSNKVTEKGKYVELRCDPISGHTALYWYRQSLGQGPEFLIYFQGTGAADDSGLPNDRFFAVRPEGSVSTLKIQRTERGDSAVYLCASSDSAGNIQYFGAGTRLSVL.

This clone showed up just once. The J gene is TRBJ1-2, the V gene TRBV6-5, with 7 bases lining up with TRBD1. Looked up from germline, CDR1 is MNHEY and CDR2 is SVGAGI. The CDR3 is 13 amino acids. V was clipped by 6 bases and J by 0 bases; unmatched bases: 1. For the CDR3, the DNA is TGTGCCAGCAGGGACAGGCCTAACTATGGCTACACCTTC. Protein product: CASRDRPNYGYTF.

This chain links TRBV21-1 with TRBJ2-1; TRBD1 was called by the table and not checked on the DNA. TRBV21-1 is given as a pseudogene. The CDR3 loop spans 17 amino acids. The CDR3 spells CASSRLDREEENNEQFF. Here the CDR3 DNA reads TGTGCCAGCAGCAGATTAGACAGGGAAGAGGAAAACAATGAGCAGTTCTTC.

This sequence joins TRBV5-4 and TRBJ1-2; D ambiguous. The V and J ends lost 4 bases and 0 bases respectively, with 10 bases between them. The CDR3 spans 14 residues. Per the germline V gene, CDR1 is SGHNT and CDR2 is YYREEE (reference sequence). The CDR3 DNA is TGTGCCAGCAGCCACACATCAGCTAACTATGGCTACACCTTC. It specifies CASSHTSANYGYTF. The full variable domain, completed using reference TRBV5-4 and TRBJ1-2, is ETGVTQSPTHLIKTRGQQVTLRCSSQSGHNTVSWYQQALGQGPQFIFQYYREEENGRGNFPPRFSGLQFPNYSSELNVNALELDDSALYLCASSHTSANYGYTFGSGTRLTVV.

The CDR3 here is CASSLDRLYGYTF. In nucleotides, the CDR3 is TGTGCCAGCAGCTTGGACAGGCTCTATGGCTACACCTTC. This rearrangement joins TRBV5-4 to TRBJ1-2; TRBD1 is a possible D gene (5 bases). CDR1 is SGHNT, CDR2 YYREEE, per germline (reference sequence). The CDR3 is 13 residues long. Trimming shortened V by 0 bases and J by 4 bases, and 7 bases separated the two germline ends.

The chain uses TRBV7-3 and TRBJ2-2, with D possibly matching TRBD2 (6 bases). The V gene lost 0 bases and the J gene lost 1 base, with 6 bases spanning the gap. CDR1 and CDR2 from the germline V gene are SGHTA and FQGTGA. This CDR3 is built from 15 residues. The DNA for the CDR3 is TGTGCCAGCAGCTTAACTAGCGGGAACACCGGGGAGCTGTTTTTT. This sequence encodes CASSLTSGNTGELFF.

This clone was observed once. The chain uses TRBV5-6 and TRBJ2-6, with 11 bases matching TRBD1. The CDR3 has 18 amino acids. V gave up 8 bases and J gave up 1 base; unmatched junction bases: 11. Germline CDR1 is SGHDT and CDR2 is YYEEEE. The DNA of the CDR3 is TGTGCCAGTATCGTCCGGGACAGGGGGTCGTCTGGGGCCAACGTCCTGACTTTC. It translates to CASIVRDRGSSGANVLTF.

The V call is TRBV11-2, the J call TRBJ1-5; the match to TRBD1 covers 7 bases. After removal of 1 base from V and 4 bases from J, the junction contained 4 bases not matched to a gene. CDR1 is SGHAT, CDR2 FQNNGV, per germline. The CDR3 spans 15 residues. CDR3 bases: TGTGCCAGCAGCTTAGCTGACAGGGATAATCAGCCCCAGCATTTT. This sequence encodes CASSLADRDNQPQHF.

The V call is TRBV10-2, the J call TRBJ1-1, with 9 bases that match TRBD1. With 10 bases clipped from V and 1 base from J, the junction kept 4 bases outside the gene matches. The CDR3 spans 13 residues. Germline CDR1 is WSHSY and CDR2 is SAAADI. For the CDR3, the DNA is TGCGCCACTTGGACAGGGGAGAACACTGAAGCTTTCTTT. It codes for CATWTGENTEAFF.